This T cell receptor (beta chain) came from a study of T cells after yellow fever vaccination. Study-wide findings and caveats: In post-booster samples, most primary-vaccination clones reappeared (about 96% CD4, nearly 90% CD8).

Of note for this clonotype: Its specificity is unknown.

A single record per CDR3 protein comes from TCRdb applying MiXCR to the 5' RACE reads. The table has about 630,000 distinct CDR3 sequences, 10% to 15% seen once. This clonotype originated in a young man who received the YFV17D yellow fever vaccine. The sample was PBMCs, taken on the day of the yellow fever booster vaccination.

Here the CDR3 reads CASSLGGRTTNEKLFF. CDR3 nucleotide sequence: TGTGCCAGCAGTTTAGGGGGGCGGACAACTAATGAAAAACTGTTTTTT. V gene TRBV12-3 or TRBV12-4 combines with J gene TRBJ1-4; TRBD1 is a possible D gene (6 bases). V shed 1 base and J shed 0 bases, with 9 bases lying between them. The CDR3 has 16 amino acids.